This T cell receptor (beta chain) was retrieved from a study of long-term antiretroviral therapy in people with HIV. Study-level background: The immediate-ART recommendation dates to 2015, and the earliest samples predate it by about a decade.

In the United States, treatment was given to all participants with HIV. Study-wide points: Clonotypes expanded prior to ART showed repertoire dominance at all sampled time points. HIV repertoires spanned narrower CDR3 length ranges than controls.

immunoSEQ v3.0 was run at survey level. The data were produced by immunoSEQ multiplex PCR, yet TCRdb's version contains in-frame clones alone and is incomplete. The table lists some 24,000 clones, approximately 88% of them singletons, with roughly 9.3% in the top ten. CDR3 length: 20 residues. V gave up 4 bases and J gave up 4 bases; unmatched junction bases: 23. Per the germline V gene, CDR1 is SGHDN and CDR2 is FVKESK. About this clone: Antigen specificity is unknown.

The sample in question was unsorted PBMCs, obtained 1.8 years before starting antiretroviral therapy. The chain joins TRBV14 to TRBJ2-5; 8 bases fit TRBD1. The TCR originated in a man between 45 and 60 years old with HIV. The CDR3 here is CASSPSFRTGPFNPGETQYF. DNA for the CDR3: TGTGCCAGCAGCCCCAGTTTTAGGACAGGGCCATTCAACCCAGGAGAGACCCAGTACTTC.